This entry describes one T cell receptor (beta chain). The data belong to a study of blood T cell repertoires in COVID-19. Study-level background: The United States, Italy and Spain provided the acute and convalescent COVID-19 samples. The analysed material was cDNA or gDNA that came from T cells, B-cell-depleted T cells, or PBMCs.

There are 13 residues in the CDR3. CDR1 and CDR2 (germline): GTSNPN, SVGIG (reference sequence). Unmatched junction bases numbered 2, after V lost 2 bases and J lost 7 bases. Authors' processing steps: Amplifying reference gene primers gave estimates of nucleated cell counts. Data came from immunoSEQ multiplex PCR; TCRdb stores just in-frame clones and leaves some out. That table furnishes V, J and clone size, whereas the DNA furnished D and trimming. The sample lists 100,000 to 150,000 clones; 85% were seen once. This chain joins TRBV30 and TRBJ1-6, with TRBD1 identical over 7 bases. The material sequenced was peripheral blood. The TCR originated in a man older than 75 with active or convalescent COVID-19. CDR3 in amino acids: CAWSRDSNSPLHF. The CDR3 bases are TGTGCCTGGAGTCGGGACAGCAATTCACCCCTCCACTTT.